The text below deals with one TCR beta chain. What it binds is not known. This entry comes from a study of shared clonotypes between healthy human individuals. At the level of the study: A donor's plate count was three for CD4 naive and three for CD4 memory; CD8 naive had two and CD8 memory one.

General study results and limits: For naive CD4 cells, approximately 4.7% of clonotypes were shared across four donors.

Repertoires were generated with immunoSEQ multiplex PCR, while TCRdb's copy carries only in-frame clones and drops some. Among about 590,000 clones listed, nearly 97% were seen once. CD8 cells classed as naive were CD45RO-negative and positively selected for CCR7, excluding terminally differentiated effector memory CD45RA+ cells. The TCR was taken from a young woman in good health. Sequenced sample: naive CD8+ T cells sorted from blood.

CDR3 DNA: TGTGCCAGTAGTACCCGGACTAAAGATACGCAGTATTTT. It specifies CASSTRTKDTQYF. The chain has TRBV19 and TRBJ2-3, with a tentative D call TRBD2 (6 bases). Per germline, CDR1 LNHDA and CDR2 SQIVND (reference sequence). V dropped 4 bases and J dropped 5 bases, with 10 bases sitting between them. The CDR3 has 13 amino acids.